These T cell receptor beta chains were read from a single sample in a study of blood T cell repertoires in COVID-19. TCRdb's copy holds only in-frame clones and misses some; the assay was immunoSEQ multiplex PCR. Of 240,000 or so clones detected, about 84% appear once; the ten largest clones hold over 9%. Sequenced material: peripheral blood. The receptor source for this set is a man older than 75 with acute or convalescent COVID-19. CDR3s include the opening cysteine and the closing phenylalanine or tryptophan.

j_gene | len | v_gene | CDR3aa
TRBJ2-2 | 14 | TRBV9 | CASSVLGSTGELFF
TRBJ1-5 | 13 | TRBV5-1 | CASSLLGDQPQHF
TRBJ2-6 | 13 | TRBV21-1 | CATRGPGANVLTF
TRBJ1-1 | 13 | TRBV7-2 | CASSLQETRGAFF
TRBJ1-1 | 12 | TRBV3-1/TRBV3-2 | CASSQGASEAFF
TRBJ2-3 | 14 | TRBV5-1 | CASAMGGVPDTQYF
TRBJ1-1 | 14 | TRBV19 | CASSINRVGTEAFF
TRBJ1-6 | 16 | TRBV15 | CATSRDPSTANSPLHF
TRBJ1-6 | 15 | TRBV7-2 | CASSPPGTGLSPLHF
TRBJ2-7 | 15 | TRBV14 | CASSQSAGGPYEQYF
TRBJ1-4 | 15 | TRBV29-1 | CSVGQGALANEKLFF
TRBJ1-2 | 16 | TRBV5-6 | CASSPGTGVISYGYTF
TRBJ1-2 | 19 | TRBV12-5 | CASGLEPGTGVYSNYGYTF
TRBJ1-2 | 13 | TRBV29-1 | CSGLGTEAHGYTF
TRBJ2-2 | 13 | TRBV6-6 | CASAQGNTGELFF
TRBJ2-5 | 13 | TRBV28 | CASSWTGKKTQYF
TRBJ1-5 | 13 | TRBV28 | CASSFDSLKPQHF
TRBJ2-2 | 16 | TRBV5-1 | CASSLMAAVNTGELFF
TRBJ2-3 | 14 | TRBV4-2 | CASSQDWGADTQYF
TRBJ2-1 | 16 | TRBV19 | CASTRQGQESYNEQFF
TRBJ2-5 | 15 | TRBV19 | CASSITWDNRETQYF
TRBJ2-7 | 12 | TRBV28 | CASSEQVPEQYF
TRBJ2-7 | 14 | TRBV4-3 | CASSQEQGAYEQYF
TRBJ2-1 | 17 | TRBV13 | CASSPGPGQGLGYEQFF
TRBJ2-1 | 15 | TRBV10-3 | CAIRKGQGEPNEQFF
TRBJ1-5 | 15 | TRBV19 | CASSPGGQGNQPQHF
TRBJ2-1 | 17 | TRBV5-1 | CASSLAPGGSSYNEQFF
TRBJ1-6 | 14 | TRBV28 | CASSLNGAGAPLHF
TRBJ2-2 | 13 | TRBV6-6 | CASISPNTGELFF
TRBJ2-7 | 15 | TRBV19 | CASSPVMGGPGEQYF
TRBJ2-1 | 15 | TRBV18 | CASSPPSGGKNEQFF
TRBJ1-5 | 15 | TRBV5-5 | CASSPQGLGNQPQHF
TRBJ2-2 | 18 | TRBV7-8 | CASSSTAISGRNTGELFF
TRBJ2-7 | 14 | TRBV28 | CASSLSGGHFEQYF
TRBJ1-5 | 13 | TRBV5-1 | CASSLGQDQPQHF
TRBJ2-7 | 16 | TRBV28 | CASSFRRPPLIGEQYF
TRBJ2-1 | 14 | TRBV18 | CASSTRQGIDEQFF
TRBJ2-5 | 13 | TRBV7-6 | CASSETGAETQYF
TRBJ2-1 | 16 | TRBV24-1 | CATSDRTTATYNEQFF
TRBJ2-3 | 13 | TRBV29-1 | CSVASPSTDTQYF
TRBJ1-2 | 15 | TRBV18 | CASSPEGATNYGYTF
TRBJ1-6 | 13 | TRBV6-5 | CASKGLGDSPLHF
TRBJ1-5 | 15 | TRBV18 | CASSLDAWGYQPQHF
TRBJ1-1 | 15 | TRBV4-2 | CASSQERVVSTEAFF
TRBJ2-6 | 16 | TRBV5-4 | CASSLWGVPGANVLTF
TRBJ2-1 | 16 | TRBV27 | CASRRAGIHPGNEQFF
TRBJ2-5 | 13 | TRBV6-5 | CAFRQGTQETQYF
TRBJ1-2 | 12 | TRBV12-3/TRBV12-4 | CASSLTIGGYTF
TRBJ1-1 | 13 | TRBV28 | CASSGTGVPEAFF
TRBJ2-7 | 12 | TRBV25-1 | CASSEGGLEQYF
TRBJ2-7 | 19 | TRBV19 | CASSTGQFRTSGEIYEQYF
TRBJ2-2 | 15 | TRBV4-1 | CASSQYPGDPGELFF
TRBJ1-6 | 15 | TRBV6-6 | CASYFGTGDNSPLHF
TRBJ2-1 | 13 | TRBV7-9 | CASTTSFVNEQFF
TRBJ2-5 | 14 | TRBV5-1 | CASEPGDRQETQYF
TRBJ2-7 | 16 | TRBV7-2 | CASSLVATGGVYEQYF
TRBJ2-1 | 12 | TRBV21-1 | CASSKEAKEQFF
TRBJ1-2 | 12 | TRBV19 | CASSGQVGGYTF
TRBJ2-4 | 18 | TRBV5-5 | CASSLLLAGGLAKNIQYF